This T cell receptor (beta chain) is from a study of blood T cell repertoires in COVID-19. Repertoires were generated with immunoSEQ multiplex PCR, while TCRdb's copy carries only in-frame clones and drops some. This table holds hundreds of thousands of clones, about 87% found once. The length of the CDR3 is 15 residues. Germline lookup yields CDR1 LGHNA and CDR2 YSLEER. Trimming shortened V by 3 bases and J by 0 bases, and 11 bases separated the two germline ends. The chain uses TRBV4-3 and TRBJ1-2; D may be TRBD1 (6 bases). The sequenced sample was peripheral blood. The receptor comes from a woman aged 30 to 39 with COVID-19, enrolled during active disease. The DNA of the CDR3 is TGCGCCAGCAGCCAGTCCGGGACATCTAACTATGGCTACACCTTC. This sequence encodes CASSQSGTSNYGYTF.